This TCR beta chain originates from a study of naive CD8 T cells in extremely preterm neonates. This CDR3 comprises 17 residues. The ends lost 0 bases at V and 3 bases at J; junction bases unmatched: 9. Germline V gives CDR1 MGHRA, CDR2 YSYEKL. Cord blood came from elective full-term cesareans at about 37-43 weeks without labor or membrane rupture. Mothers with known HIV infection were excluded. The sample holds sorted live naive CD8+ CD45RA+CCR7+ T cells. General study points: Shared CDR3 nucleotide sequences: preterm around 3%, term roughly 0.4%, children roughly 0.03%, adults approximately 0.01%. Preterm neonate repertoires were significantly less rich by iChao1 than others.

Concerning this clone: No antigen is known for it.

The assay was immunoSEQ multiplex PCR, and TCRdb's table has in-frame clones only and misses some. The sample records a few thousand clones, roughly 97% being singletons. The clonotype originates from a newborn in good health. J is TRBJ2-3 and V is TRBV4-1, with 7 bases matching TRBD1. The sample taken for sequencing was naive CD8+ T cells from cord blood. CDR3 nucleotide sequence: TGCGCCAGCAGCCAAGATAGTGGTAGGGGGCTAACAGATACGCAGTATTTT. It specifies CASSQDSGRGLTDTQYF.